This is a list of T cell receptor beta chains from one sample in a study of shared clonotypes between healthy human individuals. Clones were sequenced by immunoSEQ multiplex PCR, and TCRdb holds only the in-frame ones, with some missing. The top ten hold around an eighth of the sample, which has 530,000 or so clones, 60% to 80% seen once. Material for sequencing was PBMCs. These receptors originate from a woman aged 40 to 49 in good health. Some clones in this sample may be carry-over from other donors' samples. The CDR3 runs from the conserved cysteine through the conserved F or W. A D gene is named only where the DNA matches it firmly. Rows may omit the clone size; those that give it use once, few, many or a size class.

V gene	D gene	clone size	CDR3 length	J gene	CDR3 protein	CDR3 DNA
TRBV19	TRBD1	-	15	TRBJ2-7	CASRRTGVTSYEQYF	TGTGCCAGTAGGCGGACAGGCGTGACCTCCTACGAGCAGTACTTC
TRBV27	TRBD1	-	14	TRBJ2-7	CASSIRTGYSEQYF	TGTGCCAGCAGCATAAGGACAGGGTACTCCGAGCAGTACTTC
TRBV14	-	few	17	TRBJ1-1	CASSQVERFIMNTEAFF	TGTGCCAGCAGCCAAGTGGAGCGTTTCATAATGAACACTGAAGCTTTCTTT
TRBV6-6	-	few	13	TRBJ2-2	CASSYSLVGELFF	TGTGCCAGCAGTTACTCCCTAGTGGGGGAGCTGTTTTTT
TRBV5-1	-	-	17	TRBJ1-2	CASSFDLAAPTNYGYTF	TGCGCCAGCAGCTTTGACCTAGCGGCGCCAACTAACTATGGCTACACCTTC
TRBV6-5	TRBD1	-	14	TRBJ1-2	CASSRDRERFGYTF	TGTGCCAGCAGCAGAGACAGGGAACGATTCGGCTACACCTTC
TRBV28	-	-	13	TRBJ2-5	CASGTPAVETQYF	TGTGCCAGCGGTACTCCGGCGGTAGAGACCCAGTACTTC
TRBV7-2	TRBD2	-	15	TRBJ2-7	CASSLEGGPEVEQYF	TGTGCCAGCAGCTTAGAGGGAGGGCCGGAGGTCGAGCAGTACTTC
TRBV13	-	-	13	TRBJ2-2	CATRVGGTGELFF	TGTGCCACGAGAGTCGGGGGCACCGGGGAGCTGTTTTTT
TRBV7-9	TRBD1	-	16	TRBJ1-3	CASSMSDRGSGNTIYF	TGTGCCAGCAGCATGTCAGACAGGGGTTCTGGAAACACCATATATTTT
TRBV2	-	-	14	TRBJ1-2	CASSELSVGAGYTF	TGTGCCAGCAGTGAACTAAGCGTAGGGGCTGGCTACACCTTC
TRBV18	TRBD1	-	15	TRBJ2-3	CASSPLGTGSNTQYF	TGTGCCAGCTCACCACTCGGGACAGGGAGTAATACGCAGTATTTT
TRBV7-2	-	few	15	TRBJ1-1	CASSLGDRRNTEAFF	TGTGCCAGCAGCTTGGGGGACCGAAGGAACACTGAAGCTTTCTTT
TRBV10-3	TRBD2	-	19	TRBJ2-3	CAISDPPIAGGPLTDTQYF	TGTGCCATCAGTGACCCCCCTATAGCGGGAGGGCCCCTCACAGATACGCAGTATTTT
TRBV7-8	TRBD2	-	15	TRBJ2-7	CASSPTSGSFDEQYF	TGTGCCAGCAGCCCGACTAGCGGGAGTTTCGACGAGCAGTACTTC
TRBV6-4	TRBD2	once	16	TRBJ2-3	CASSETGTSGTDTQYF	TGTGCCAGCAGTGAGACCGGGACTAGCGGAACAGATACGCAGTATTTT
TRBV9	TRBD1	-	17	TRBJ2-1	CASSVAGGGSSYNEQFF	TGTGCCAGCAGCGTAGCAGGGGGCGGAAGCTCCTACAATGAGCAGTTCTTC
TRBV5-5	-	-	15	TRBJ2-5	CASSLALAVPETQYF	TGTGCCAGCAGCTTGGCCCTGGCCGTCCCGGAGACCCAGTACTTC
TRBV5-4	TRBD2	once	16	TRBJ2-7	CANPGLAGTARYEQYF	TGTGCCAACCCCGGGCTAGCGGGAACCGCCCGTTACGAGCAGTACTTC
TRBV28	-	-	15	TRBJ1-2	CASREGSGANYGYTF	TGTGCCAGCAGAGAGGGCTCCGGGGCCAACTATGGCTACACCTTC
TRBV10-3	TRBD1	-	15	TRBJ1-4	CAISRTGGDNEKLFF	TGTGCCATCAGTAGGACAGGGGGCGATAATGAAAAACTGTTTTTT
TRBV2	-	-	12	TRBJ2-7	CASIRSTYEQYF	TGTGCCAGCATAAGGAGCACTTACGAGCAGTACTTC
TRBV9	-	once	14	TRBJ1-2	CASSVASGDYGYTF	TGTGCCAGCAGCGTGGCATCAGGAGACTATGGCTACACCTTC
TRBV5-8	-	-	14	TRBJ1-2	CASSLWGAWNGYTF	TGTGCCAGCAGCTTGTGGGGGGCTTGGAATGGCTACACCTTC
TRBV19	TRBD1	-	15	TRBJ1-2	CASSTPGQGNYGYTF	TGTGCCAGTAGTACACCTGGACAGGGGAACTATGGCTACACCTTC
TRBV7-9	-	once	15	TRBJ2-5	CASSLRGRIQETQYF	TGTGCCAGCAGCTTACGCGGGCGGATCCAAGAGACCCAGTACTTC
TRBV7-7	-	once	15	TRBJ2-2	CASSSRTGNTGELFF	TGTGCCAGCAGCTCAAGGACTGGGAACACCGGGGAGCTGTTTTTT
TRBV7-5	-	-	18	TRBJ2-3	CVRNVRVTSGPSTDTQYF	TGTGTCAGAAATGTCCGAGTAACTAGCGGACCTAGCACAGATACGCAGTATTTT
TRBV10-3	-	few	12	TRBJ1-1	CATGKLGTEAFF	TGTGCCACCGGGAAGCTAGGGACTGAAGCTTTCTTT
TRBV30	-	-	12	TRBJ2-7	CAWSPDSYEQYF	TGTGCCTGGAGTCCGGACAGCTACGAGCAGTACTTC
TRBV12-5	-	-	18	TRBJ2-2	CASGLVPGDVWHTGELFF	TGTGCTAGTGGTTTGGTACCCGGGGATGTATGGCACACCGGGGAGCTGTTTTTT
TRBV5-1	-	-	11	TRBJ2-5	CASSFWETQYF	TGCGCCAGCAGCTTTTGGGAGACCCAGTACTTC
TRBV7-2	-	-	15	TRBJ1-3	CASSLGQGPGNTIYF	TGTGCCAGCAGCTTAGGTCAGGGACCTGGAAACACCATATATTTT
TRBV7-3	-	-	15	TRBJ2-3	CASSLVGGVGDTQYF	TGTGCCAGCAGCTTGGTCGGAGGGGTGGGGGATACGCAGTATTTT
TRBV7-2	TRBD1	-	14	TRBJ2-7	CASSIMRDSYEQYF	TGTGCCAGCAGCATTATGAGGGACAGCTACGAGCAGTACTTC
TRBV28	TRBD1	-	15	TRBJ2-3	CASSFGDRATDTQYF	TGTGCCAGCAGTTTCGGAGACAGGGCCACAGATACGCAGTATTTT
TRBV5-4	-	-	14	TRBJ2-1	CASSLALANNEQFF	TGTGCCAGCAGCTTGGCATTAGCGAACAATGAGCAGTTCTTC
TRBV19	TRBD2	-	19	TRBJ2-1	CASSMGGGLAGGPRNEQFF	TGTGCCAGTAGCATGGGGGGAGGACTAGCGGGAGGGCCAAGGAATGAGCAGTTCTTC
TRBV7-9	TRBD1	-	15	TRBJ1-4	CASSIRGQGYGKLFF	TGTGCCAGCAGCATACGGGGACAGGGGTACGGAAAACTGTTTTTT
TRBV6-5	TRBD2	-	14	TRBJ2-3	CASSPGLGSDTQYF	TGTGCCAGCAGTCCGGGACTAGGGTCAGATACGCAGTATTTT
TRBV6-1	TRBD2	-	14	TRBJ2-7	CASRRTSVIYEQYF	TGTGCCAGCCGTAGGACTAGCGTCATCTACGAGCAGTACTTC
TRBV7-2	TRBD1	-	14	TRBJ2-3	CASSRGTVPDTQYF	TGTGCCAGCAGCCGTGGGACAGTTCCAGATACGCAGTATTTT
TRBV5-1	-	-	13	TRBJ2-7	CASSWGTIGEQYF	TGCGCCAGCAGCTGGGGGACAATCGGCGAGCAGTACTTC
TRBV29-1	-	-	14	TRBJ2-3	CSVKSARWADTQYF	TGCAGCGTCAAATCGGCCAGGTGGGCAGATACGCAGTATTTT
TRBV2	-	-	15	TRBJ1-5	CASSRDLHSNQPQHF	TGTGCCAGCAGTCGGGACCTACATAGCAATCAGCCCCAGCATTTT
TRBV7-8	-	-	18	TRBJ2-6	CASSLGGGVSSGANVLTF	TGTGCCAGCAGCTTAGGCGGAGGGGTTTCCTCTGGGGCCAACGTCCTGACTTTC
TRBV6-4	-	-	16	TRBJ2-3	CASSDSGDPSTDTQYF	TGTGCCAGCAGTGACTCCGGCGACCCTAGCACAGATACGCAGTATTTT
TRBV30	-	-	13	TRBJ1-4	CAWSAQGNEKLFF	TGTGCCTGGAGTGCACAGGGTAATGAAAAACTGTTTTTT
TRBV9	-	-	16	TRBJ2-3	CASSVDPARVTDTQYF	TGTGCCAGCAGCGTAGACCCCGCGCGGGTCACAGATACGCAGTATTTT
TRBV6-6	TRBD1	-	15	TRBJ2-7	CASSYSGTGSYEQYF	TGTGCCAGCAGTTACTCCGGGACAGGCTCCTACGAGCAGTACTTC
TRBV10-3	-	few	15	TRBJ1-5	CAISERGQGTQPQHF	TGTGCCATCAGTGAGCGAGGTCAGGGCACTCAGCCCCAGCATTTT
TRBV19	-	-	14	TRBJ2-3	CASSVPGVTDTQYF	TGTGCCAGTAGTGTACCAGGGGTAACAGATACGCAGTATTTT
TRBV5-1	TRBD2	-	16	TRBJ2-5	CASSLMPTSGQETQYF	TGCGCCAGCAGCCTGATGCCGACTAGCGGCCAAGAGACCCAGTACTTC
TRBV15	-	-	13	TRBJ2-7	CATSSFGVNEQYF	TGTGCCACCAGCAGTTTTGGGGTGAACGAGCAGTACTTC
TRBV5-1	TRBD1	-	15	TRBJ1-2	CASSATGTGGLGYTF	TGCGCCAGCAGCGCCACCGGGACAGGAGGCCTCGGCTACACCTTC
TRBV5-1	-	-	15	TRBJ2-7	CASSLGPPRSYEQYF	TGCGCCAGCAGCTTGGGACCCCCGCGGTCCTACGAGCAGTACTTC
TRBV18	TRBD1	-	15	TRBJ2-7	CASSPTGTGLYEQYF	TGTGCCAGCTCACCGACCGGGACAGGACTCTACGAGCAGTACTTC
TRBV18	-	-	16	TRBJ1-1	CASSPRPGPRDTEAFF	TGTGCCAGCTCACCACGGCCGGGCCCCAGGGACACTGAAGCTTTCTTT
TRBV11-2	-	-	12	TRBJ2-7	CASSQQGYEQYF	TGTGCCAGCAGCCAACAGGGATACGAGCAGTACTTC